One sample yielded the 23 T cell receptor beta chains listed below, sequenced in a study of tissue T cells after allogeneic stem cell transplantation. Generated by immunoSEQ multiplex PCR, the TCRdb table keeps only in-frame clones and is missing some. The sample lists approximately 17,000 clones; roughly three quarters were seen once. Sequenced sample: spleen. The source is a female BALB/c mouse in good health. The MHC haplotype of the strain is H2-d.

This clone appeared once. The listed genes are named as in mouse. The CDR3 here is CASSLWGQGNSDYTF. The part of the CDR3 DNA that was read is TGTGCCAGCAGTCTGTGGGGACAGGGGAACTCCGACTACACC. The chain is built from TRBV24 and TRBJ1-2; 10 nucleotides match TRBD1. The read ends 1 residue early relative to the CDR3; the germline J gene fills the gap. Germline assignment: CDR1 KGHTA and CDR2 FRNEEI. Unmatched junction bases numbered 1, after V lost 1 base and J lost 2 bases. The CDR3 length is 15 residues.

A remark on this clone: Mouse names are used for the genes. Coverage ceases 1 residue before the CDR3 finishes, and the germline J gene fills in the end. The chain uses TRBV31 and TRBJ2-7, with 10 bases lining up with TRBD1. V trimming: 1 base; J trimming: 4 bases; junction bases outside the gene matches: 4. Germline-derived CDR1 and CDR2 are GKSSPN and SITVG. CDR3 size: 14 residues. The DNA read from the CDR3 is TGTGCCTGGAGTCCCCCGGGACAGGGGTATGAACAGTAC. Translation: CAWSPPGQGYEQY. The entire CDR3 protein is CAWSPPGQGYEQYF.

In regard to this clone: Mouse names are used for the genes. Read sequence stops 1 residue before the CDR3 end, and the germline J gene provides the missing end. This rearrangement joins TRBV13-2 to TRBJ1-2; weak D call: TRBD1 (6 bases). V lost 0 bases to trimming and J lost 0 bases, with 9 bases between them. CDR3 length: 15 residues. Germline V gene data show CDR1 as NNHNN and CDR2 as SYGAGS (reference sequence). Partial CDR3 DNA: TGTGCCAGCGGTGATGATGGGACAACAAACTCCGACTACACC. This codes for CASGDDGTTNSDYT. In full, the CDR3 reads CASGDDGTTNSDYTF.

The count of this clone is one. Germline and genes here are mouse. Read data end 1 residue before the CDR3 end; the end is taken from the germline J gene. The chain recombines TRBV2 with TRBJ2-4; 7 positions agree with TRBD2. The CDR3 length is 17 residues. Trimming at V came to 0 bases and at J to 2 bases, leaving 8 bases not matched to a gene. Germline V gives CDR1 LGHNA, CDR2 YSYQKL. CDR3: CASSQEGGKRDQNTLYF. CDR3 DNA, as far as it was read: TGTGCCAGCAGCCAAGAGGGGGGGAAGAGGGATCAAAACACCTTGTAC.

On this clone itself: Mouse names are used for the genes. Read sequence stops 1 residue before the CDR3 end, and the germline J gene provides the missing end. The chain uses TRBV1 and TRBJ1-1, with D perhaps matching TRBD1 (6 bases). Germline CDR1 is NSQYPW and CDR2 is LRSPGD (reference sequence). This CDR3 contains 15 residues. The V gene lost 0 bases and the J gene lost 1 base, with 9 bases spanning the gap. CDR3 DNA, as far as it was read: TGCACCTGCAGTGCAGACAGGGGAGGAAACACAGAAGTCTTC. This codes for CTCSADRGGNTEVF. The CDR3, in full, reads CTCSADRGGNTEVFF.

With regard to this clone: Gene and germline names: mouse. Read sequence stops 1 residue before the CDR3 end, and the germline J gene provides the missing end. The rearrangement links TRBV31 to TRBJ2-1; the match to TRBD2 covers 8 bases. Germline V gives CDR1 GKSSPN, CDR2 SITVG. With V trimmed by 0 bases and J by 6 bases, 1 base remained unmatched. The CDR3 totals 13 residues. This chain's CDR3 is CAWSLGGAAEQFF. CDR3 DNA, as far as it was read: TGTGCCTGGAGTCTGGGGGGGGCTGCTGAGCAGTTC.

In this sample, this clone turned up once. Genes and germline are mouse. The read halts 1 residue ahead of the CDR3 end, with the missing end drawn from the germline J gene. The chain joins TRBV29 to TRBJ2-5; 9 bases are shared with TRBD2. Germline CDR1 is MSHET and CDR2 is SYDVDS. V trimming: 7 bases; J trimming: 2 bases; junction bases outside the gene matches: 1. This CDR3 is built from 13 residues. The chain's CDR3 is CASKDWGQDTQYF. Incomplete CDR3 DNA: TGTGCTAGCAAGGACTGGGGCCAAGACACCCAGTAC.

On this clone: Mouse germline and gene names are used. Read coverage stops 1 residue before the CDR3 terminus; the germline J gene supplies the remainder. The gene calls are TRBV13-2 and TRBJ1-4, with D perhaps TRBD1 (6 bases). The germline V gene encodes CDR1 NNHNN and CDR2 SYGAGS (reference sequence). V was cut by 2 bases and J by 2 bases, with 7 bases left in between. CDR3 length: 14 residues. CDR3 DNA, as far as it was read: TGTGCCAGCGGTGAGGGACACTCCAACGAAAGATTATTT. It translates to CASGEGHSNERLF. The full CDR3 is CASGEGHSNERLFF.

This clone has a handful of counts. Gene names are mouse gene names. The read halts 1 residue ahead of the CDR3 end, with the missing end drawn from the germline J gene. This sequence joins TRBV13-1 and TRBJ2-2, with 12 positions matching TRBD2. Trimming cost V 0 bases and J 4 bases; bases outside gene matches: 1. The germline gives CDR1 NSHNY, CDR2 SYGAGN. CDR3 size: 16 residues. The CDR3 reads CASSDGLGGRTGQLYF. The sequenced part of the CDR3 DNA is TGTGCCAGCAGTGATGGACTGGGGGGGCGCACCGGGCAGCTCTAC.

Note on this clone: Gene names denote mouse genes. The CDR3 end is not reached by the read, which stops 1 residue before it; the germline J gene fills it in. This chain joins TRBV13-2 and TRBJ2-1, with D possibly being TRBD1 (5 bases). The CDR3 contains 14 residues. Per the germline V gene, CDR1 is NNHNN and CDR2 is SYGAGS (reference sequence). The V end was cut by 1 base, the J end by 6 bases, with 11 bases between. CDR3 amino acids: CASGDSGRVAEQFF. Partial CDR3 DNA: TGTGCCAGCGGTGATTCAGGGAGGGTTGCTGAGCAGTTC.

Turning to this clone: Gene names refer to mouse genes. The read stops 1 residue short of the end of the CDR3; the missing end is completed from the germline J gene. The chain uses TRBV19 and TRBJ1-2; D is ambiguous. There are 12 residues in the CDR3. The V end was cut by 4 bases, the J end by 1 base, with 5 bases between. Germline loops: CDR1 FNHDT, CDR2 SITEND (reference sequence). The DNA read from the CDR3 is TGTGCCAGCAGTGTCGGAAACTCCGACTACACC. Its protein is CASSVGNSDYT. The CDR3 in its entirety is CASSVGNSDYTF.

About this clone itself: Germline and genes here are mouse. Read coverage stops 1 residue before the CDR3 terminus; the germline J gene supplies the remainder. The rearrangement links TRBV31 to TRBJ2-7; 8 nucleotides match TRBD1. V lost 2 bases to trimming and J lost 0 bases; unmatched junction nucleotides: 6. The CDR3 contains 15 residues. Germline V gives CDR1 GKSSPN, CDR2 SITVG. CDR3 sequence reads: CAWSFQTGASYEQYF. The part of the CDR3 DNA that was read is TGTGCCTGGAGTTTCCAGACAGGGGCCTCCTATGAACAGTAC.

This clone appeared a single time. These gene names are mouse names. The CDR3 end lies 1 residue beyond the end of the read and is filled in from the germline J gene. The chain couples TRBV5 to TRBJ2-7; TRBD2 matches at 8 bases. From germline, CDR1 is LGHNA and CDR2 YNLKQL (reference sequence). V lost 4 bases, J lost 0 bases, and 5 bases stayed unmatched. CDR3 size: 15 residues. The CDR3 reads CASSRLGRSSYEQYF. The DNA read from the CDR3 is TGTGCCAGCAGCCGACTGGGGAGGAGCTCCTATGAACAGTAC.

About this clone: Gene names follow the mouse nomenclature. The DNA ends 1 residue before the CDR3 does, and the rest of the CDR3 is filled in from the germline J gene. Other DNA sequences within the sample encode an identical CDR3. The rearrangement uses TRBV5 and TRBJ1-1, with a possible D match to TRBD1 (5 bases). V lost 0 bases and J 0 bases, leaving 5 bases between the germline ends. The CDR3 consists of 14 residues. In germline, CDR1 is LGHNA, CDR2 YNLKQL (reference sequence). CDR3 DNA (partial): TGTGCCAGCAGCCAAGAGGGGGCAAACACAGAAGTCTTC. Translated: CASSQEGANTEVF. The CDR3 reads in full as CASSQEGANTEVFF.

A word on this clone: The gene symbols are mouse symbols. The observed sequence ends 1 residue before the CDR3 terminus, with the missing tail filled in from the germline J gene. This sequence joins TRBV19 and TRBJ2-7, with 9 bases aligning to TRBD2. The germline V gene has CDR1 FNHDT and CDR2 SITEND (reference sequence). V trimming: 4 bases; J trimming: 1 base; junction bases outside the gene matches: 6. The CDR3 has 15 residues. Here the CDR3 reads CASSRLGEGSYEQYF. The sequenced part of the CDR3 DNA is TGTGCCAGCAGTCGACTGGGGGAGGGGTCCTATGAACAGTAC. The full variable domain, with the rest looked up from reference TRBV19 and TRBJ2-7, is GGIITQTPKFLIGQEGQKLTLKCQQNFNHDTMYWYRQDSGKGLRLIYYSITENDLQKGDLSEGYDASREKKSSFSLTVTSAQKNEMAVFLCASSRLGEGSYEQYFGPGTRLTVL.

As concerns this clone: Gene names denote mouse genes. The read finishes 1 residue shy of the CDR3 end, and the germline J gene is used to complete it. The chain carries TRBV13-1 and TRBJ1-4, with D perhaps matching TRBD1 (6 bases). Trimming removed 1 base at V and 7 bases at J, with 14 bases between. CDR3 length: 15 residues. Germline-derived CDR1 and CDR2 are NSHNY and SYGAGN. CDR3 bases read: TGTGCCAGCAGTGATACCCTGGACAGACCCGAAAGATTATTT. Amino acid sequence: CASSDTLDRPERLF. The full CDR3 reads CASSDTLDRPERLFF.

This clone was counted between two and nine times. Any gene name here is a mouse gene name. The CDR3 end falls 1 residue outside the read, so it is completed with the germline J gene. The gene calls are TRBV13-1 and TRBJ1-3; TRBD1 matches 7 bases. V gave up 5 bases and J gave up 0 bases; unmatched junction bases: 2. This CDR3 has 14 residues. CDR1 NSHNY and CDR2 SYGAGN come from the germline V gene. The sequenced CDR3 bases are TGTGCCAGCAGGGACAGGAATTCTGGAAATACGCTCTAT. It yields the protein CASRDRNSGNTLY. The complete CDR3 protein is CASRDRNSGNTLYF.

As regards this clone: The germline and genes are mouse ones. The read finishes 1 residue shy of the CDR3 end, and the germline J gene is used to complete it. This rearrangement joins TRBV13-1 to TRBJ1-3; no reliable D call. The V and J ends lost 0 bases and 0 bases respectively, with 7 bases between them. The CDR3 totals 15 residues. Per the germline V gene, CDR1 is NSHNY and CDR2 is SYGAGN. Incomplete CDR3 DNA: TGTGCCAGCAGTGATGGGATAAATTCTGGAAATACGCTCTAT. This translates into CASSDGINSGNTLY. From start to end, the CDR3 is CASSDGINSGNTLYF.

On this clone: Gene names are the mouse ones. CDR3: CASILRDGGAETLYF. CDR3 bases read: TGTGCCAGCATCCTCCGGGACGGGGGTGCAGAAACGCTGTAT. This rearrangement joins TRBV4 to TRBJ2-3, with D perhaps being TRBD1 or TRBD2 (5 bases each). Read coverage stops 1 residue before the CDR3 terminus; the germline J gene supplies the remainder. CDR1 is LGHDT and CDR2 is YNNKQL in the germline V gene (reference sequence). The CDR3 consists of 15 residues. V lost 7 bases and J 1 base, leaving 15 bases between the germline ends.

As for this clone: The genes are named according to mouse. The read falls 1 residue short of the CDR3 end, and the missing part is taken from the germline J gene. V is TRBV14 and J is TRBJ1-1; no clear D gene. The V gene lost 1 base and the J gene lost 1 base, with 5 bases spanning the gap. The V gene's germline CDR1 is SGHDT and CDR2 FRDEAV. The CDR3 length is 13 residues. This chain's CDR3 is CASSFAGNTEVFF. The sequenced part of the CDR3 DNA is TGTGCCAGCAGTTTCGCAGGGAACACAGAAGTCTTC. Using reference TRBV14 and TRBJ1-1 for the parts outside the CDR3, the full variable domain is EAGVTQSPRYAVLQEGQAVSFWCDPISGHDTLYWYQQPRDQGPQLLVYFRDEAVIDNSQLPSDRFSAVRPKGTNSTLKIQSAKQGDTATYLCASSFAGNTEVFFGKGTRLTVV.

In the case of this clone: Gene names follow the mouse nomenclature. The read ends 1 residue early relative to the CDR3; the germline J gene fills the gap. The gene calls are TRBV13-2 and TRBJ2-7; 8 bases are a match to TRBD1. Germline CDR1 is NNHNN and CDR2 is SYGAGS (reference sequence). The CDR3 runs to 15 residues. After removal of 0 bases from V and 1 base from J, the junction contained 3 bases not matched to a gene. The part of the CDR3 DNA that was read is TGTGCCAGCGGTGATGCCCGGGACAGGTCCTATGAACAGTAC. Its protein is CASGDARDRSYEQY. The entire CDR3 protein is CASGDARDRSYEQYF.

With regard to this clone: Gene and germline names: mouse. The observed sequence ends 1 residue before the CDR3 terminus, with the missing tail filled in from the germline J gene. J is TRBJ2-5 and V is TRBV19, with TRBD2 identical over 8 bases. The V and J ends lost 2 bases and 2 bases, in that order; junction bases with no gene match: 4. This CDR3 region has 15 residues. The germline V gene has CDR1 FNHDT and CDR2 SITEND (reference sequence). CDR3 bases read: TGTGCCAGCAGTATTGGGGGGGGCCCCCAAGACACCCAGTAC. This sequence encodes CASSIGGGPQDTQY. Given in full, the CDR3 is CASSIGGGPQDTQYF.

Concerning this clone itself: The gene symbols are mouse symbols. The CDR3 extends 1 residue past the end of the read, so its final part is completed from the germline J gene. The rearrangement joins TRBV29 to TRBJ1-1, with D possibly matching TRBD1 (6 bases). With 4 bases removed from V and 3 bases from J, the gap between germline ends came to 9 bases. CDR1 and CDR2 (germline): MSHET, SYDVDS. This CDR3 spans 13 amino acids. The CDR3 region is CASSSGEDTEVFF. Partial CDR3 DNA: TGTGCTAGCAGTTCAGGGGAGGACACAGAAGTCTTC.